These T cell receptor beta chains were read from a single sample in a study of shared clonotypes between healthy human individuals. The assay was immunoSEQ multiplex PCR, and TCRdb's table has in-frame clones only and misses some. The table lists around 2.1 million clones, nearly 97% of them singletons. The sample was naive CD4+ T cells sorted from blood. Every receptor here comes from a man aged 18 to 30 in good health. CDR3s include the opening cysteine and the closing phenylalanine or tryptophan. The D gene is left open where the match is weak. Some rows mark clone size as missing; the rest say once, few, many or name a class of expanded clone.

j_call v_call d_call clone_size cdr3_aa cdr3_nt
TRBJ2-6 TRBV2 TRBD1 - CASSEDRAIGANVLTF TGTGCCAGCAGTGAGGACAGGGCGATTGGGGCCAACGTCCTGACTTTC
TRBJ2-2 TRBV11-3 - - CASSLEGTGELFF TGTGCCAGCAGCTTAGAGGGAACCGGGGAGCTGTTTTTT
TRBJ2-3 TRBV28 TRBD2 - CASSFRFAAGAADTQYF TGTGCCAGCAGTTTTCGATTTGCAGCGGGAGCGGCAGATACGCAGTATTTT
TRBJ2-4 TRBV28 - - CASSLSRAGGGSKNIQYF TGTGCCAGCAGTTTGTCCCGCGCCGGAGGGGGGTCCAAAAACATTCAGTACTTC
TRBJ1-4 TRBV5-1 TRBD1 - CASSQQGANEKLFF TGCGCCAGCAGCCAACAGGGGGCTAATGAAAAACTGTTTTTT
TRBJ2-7 TRBV6-1 TRBD2 - CASTSGALYEQYF TGTGCCAGCACTAGCGGGGCCCTCTACGAGCAGTACTTC
TRBJ2-7 TRBV7-9 TRBD2 - CASSPSGGASYEQYF TGTGCCAGCAGCCCGTCCGGGGGGGCCTCCTACGAGCAGTACTTC
TRBJ1-2 TRBV2 - few CASTRQDYGYTF TGTGCCAGCACACGGCAGGACTATGGCTACACCTTC
TRBJ2-2 TRBV5-1 TRBD1 - CASSLRGQTTGELFF TGCGCCAGCAGCTTGCGGGGACAGACTACCGGGGAGCTGTTTTTT
TRBJ2-5 TRBV5-6 - - CASERMAGETQYF TGTGCCAGCGAACGCATGGCGGGAGAGACCCAGTACTTC
TRBJ1-1 TRBV5-4 - once CASSAGRGTEAFF TGTGCCAGCAGCGCGGGCCGAGGGACTGAAGCTTTCTTT
TRBJ1-1 TRBV7-8 - once CASSLVGLNTEAFF TGTGCCAGCAGCTTAGTTGGTCTTAACACTGAAGCTTTCTTT
TRBJ2-1 TRBV5-1 TRBD2 - CASSFWTSGGHNEQFF TGCGCCAGCAGCTTCTGGACTAGCGGGGGACATAATGAGCAGTTCTTC
TRBJ2-3 TRBV19 - - CASSMGLATDTQYF TGTGCCAGTAGTATGGGGCTAGCGACAGATACGCAGTATTTT
TRBJ1-1 TRBV30 - - CAWSGEFNTEAFF TGTGCCTGGAGTGGGGAGTTTAACACTGAAGCTTTCTTT
TRBJ1-2 TRBV19 - - CASSFSGDKLGYGYTF TGTGCCAGTAGTTTCTCCGGGGACAAACTTGGATATGGCTACACCTTC
TRBJ2-4 TRBV5-5 TRBD1 - CASSLGTGETKNIQYF TGTGCCAGCAGCTTGGGGACAGGGGAAACCAAAAACATTCAGTACTTC
TRBJ1-5 TRBV5-1 - - CASSLESADQPQHF TGCGCCAGCAGCTTGGAGAGCGCCGATCAGCCCCAGCATTTT
TRBJ2-1 TRBV6-5 - - CASSYWDTNNEQFF TGTGCCAGCAGTTACTGGGACACCAACAATGAGCAGTTCTTC
TRBJ1-2 TRBV6-5 - - CASSYSIFSRDYGYTF TGTGCCAGCAGTTACTCGATTTTTAGCAGGGACTATGGCTACACCTTC
TRBJ2-7 TRBV5-1 - - CASSLDTRDSTIYEQYF TGCGCCAGCAGCTTGGATACCCGGGACTCGACCATCTACGAGCAGTACTTC
TRBJ1-2 TRBV2 - - CASTPSSGYTF TGTGCCAGCACCCCCTCTAGCGGCTACACCTTC
TRBJ1-6 TRBV5-1 - - CASQVGGASYNSPLHF TGCGCCAGTCAAGTCGGGGGGGCCTCCTATAATTCACCCCTCCACTTT
TRBJ2-3 TRBV4-1 - - CASSQETLLVNTDTQYF TGCGCCAGCAGCCAAGAGACCCTCCTCGTAAATACAGATACGCAGTATTTT
TRBJ1-2 TRBV7-9 TRBD1 once CASSTMAGQGFGYTF TGTGCCAGCAGCACGATGGCGGGACAGGGCTTTGGCTACACCTTC
TRBJ2-2 TRBV7-9 - - CAGEGELFF TGTGCCGGAGAGGGGGAGCTGTTTTTT
TRBJ1-2 TRBV5-4 TRBD1 - CASSRDRVNYGYTF TGTGCCAGCAGCAGGGACAGGGTTAACTATGGCTACACCTTC
TRBJ2-1 TRBV7-9 TRBD2 once CASSFSGGSPGGNEQFF TGTGCCAGCAGCTTCTCCGGGGGAAGCCCCGGGGGGAATGAGCAGTTCTTC
TRBJ2-5 TRBV10-3 TRBD1 - CAISAPSRSGQGGETQYF TGTGCCATCAGTGCACCCTCTCGGTCGGGACAGGGTGGGGAGACCCAGTACTTC
TRBJ1-2 TRBV6-6 - few CANRGRAYGYTF TGTGCCAACCGGGGCAGGGCCTATGGCTACACCTTC
TRBJ1-6 TRBV2 - - CASSDSLYNSPLHF TGTGCCAGCAGTGACAGTCTTTATAATTCACCCCTCCACTTT
TRBJ2-3 TRBV7-2 - - CASSLGLGTGADTQYF TGTGCCAGCAGCTTAGGGTTAGGGACGGGCGCAGATACGCAGTATTTT
TRBJ2-7 TRBV6-5 TRBD1 - CASSYGQGAYEQYF TGTGCCAGCAGTTACGGGCAGGGGGCGTACGAGCAGTACTTC
TRBJ2-1 TRBV28 TRBD1 - CASSLAALGQDNEQFF TGTGCCAGCAGTTTAGCTGCCCTGGGACAGGACAATGAGCAGTTCTTC
TRBJ2-5 TRBV27 TRBD1 - CASSSTGAETQYF TGTGCCAGCAGTTCGACAGGGGCAGAGACCCAGTACTTC
TRBJ2-5 TRBV7-2 TRBD2 - CASSLVSSGRGARETQYF TGTGCCAGCAGCTTAGTATCTAGCGGGAGGGGGGCCAGGGAGACCCAGTACTTC
TRBJ2-1 TRBV30 TRBD1 few CAWSHLGTGSYNEQFF TGTGCCTGGAGTCATTTAGGGACAGGGAGCTACAATGAGCAGTTCTTC
TRBJ2-1 TRBV6-1 - - CASSSLVSLNEQFF TGTGCCAGCAGCTCCCTCGTCAGTCTCAATGAGCAGTTCTTC
TRBJ2-7 TRBV6-5 TRBD1 - CASSSRGRNYEQYF TGTGCCAGCAGTTCCAGGGGGAGAAACTACGAGCAGTACTTC
TRBJ1-4 TRBV12-5 - - CASGLTGTNEKLFF TGTGCTAGTGGTTTGACCGGGACTAATGAAAAACTGTTTTTT
TRBJ2-7 TRBV5-1 TRBD1 - CASSLRGGSSYEQYF TGCGCCAGCAGCTTGAGAGGGGGCAGCTCCTACGAGCAGTACTTC
TRBJ2-1 TRBV7-8 TRBD2 - CASSLDSGADEQFF TGTGCCAGCAGCTTAGATAGCGGGGCCGATGAGCAGTTCTTC
TRBJ2-5 TRBV5-1 - - CASSWGRSQETQYF TGCGCCAGCAGCTGGGGCAGGTCCCAAGAGACCCAGTACTTC
TRBJ2-7 TRBV6-1 - - CASSEGGLSSYEQYF TGTGCCAGCAGTGAAGGGGGCCTAAGCTCCTACGAGCAGTACTTC
TRBJ1-1 TRBV18 - - CASSLQGRNTEAFF TGTGCCAGCTCATTACAGGGCAGAAACACTGAAGCTTTCTTT
TRBJ1-5 TRBV5-5 - - CASSSGPMLSNQPQHF TGTGCCAGCAGCTCCGGGCCAATGCTTAGCAATCAGCCCCAGCATTTT
TRBJ2-2 TRBV5-1 TRBD1 - CASSLLGTGANTGELFF TGCGCCAGCAGCTTGCTCGGGACAGGGGCGAACACCGGGGAGCTGTTTTTT
TRBJ1-3 TRBV19 TRBD1 - CASTGVFQGGNTIYF TGTGCCAGTACAGGGGTATTCCAGGGGGGCAACACCATATATTTT
TRBJ2-7 TRBV18 - - CASSPEGGTYEQYF TGTGCCAGCTCACCAGAAGGAGGGACCTACGAGCAGTACTTC
TRBJ2-3 TRBV10-2 - - CASSEGREKSTDTQYF TGCGCCAGCAGTGAAGGCAGGGAGAAAAGTACAGATACGCAGTATTTT
TRBJ2-3 TRBV5-1 TRBD2 - CASSTGLAGTTDTQYF TGCGCCAGCAGCACGGGACTAGCGGGAACAACAGATACGCAGTATTTT
TRBJ2-5 TRBV2 TRBD2 - CASSGGTSTATQYF TGTGCCAGCAGCGGGGGGACTAGCACCGCGACCCAGTACTTC
TRBJ2-7 TRBV6-6 - - CASSSGTQPSSYEQYF TGTGCCAGCAGTTCGGGGACACAACCGAGCTCCTACGAGCAGTACTTC
TRBJ1-1 TRBV27 - - CASSLKGPFGAFF TGTGCCAGCAGTTTAAAAGGCCCCTTTGGAGCTTTCTTT
TRBJ2-3 TRBV4-3 - - CASSQGVGAVVRTDTQYF TGCGCCAGCAGCCAAGGGGTCGGGGCGGTGGTTCGCACAGATACGCAGTATTTT